The 19 T cell receptor beta chains below were found in one sample sequenced in a study of radiotherapy plus CTLA-4 blockade in lung cancer. Sequencing used immunoSEQ multiplex PCR; TCRdb keeps in-frame clones, though not all of them. The table shows approximately 30,000 clones, with 75% to 90% occurring only once. This specimen consisted of peripheral blood, obtained from a patient treated with radiotherapy plus ipilimumab. The source is a human donor with non-small cell lung cancer that progressed on radiotherapy plus ipilimumab.

The chain couples TRBV2 to TRBJ2-3; 13 bases fit TRBD2. Germline CDR1 and CDR2: SNHLY and FYNNEI. J lost 9 bases, V lost 6 bases, and 6 bases had no gene match. This CDR3 contains 14 residues. The CDR3 loop is CASRAGTSGDTQYF. In DNA form, the CDR3 reads TGTGCCAGCAGGGCCGGGACTAGCGGGGACACGCAGTATTTT. Using reference TRBV2 and TRBJ2-3 for the parts outside the CDR3, the full variable domain is EPEVTQTPSHQVTQMGQEVILRCVPISNHLYFYWYRQILGQKVEFLVSFYNNEISEKSEIFDDQFSVERPDGSNFTLKIRSTKLEDSAMYFCASRAGTSGDTQYFGPGTRLTVL.

This chain connects TRBV5-6 to TRBJ1-6, with D possibly matching TRBD1 (5 bases). Trimming pared 2 bases from V and 9 bases from J, leaving 18 bases between. Germline V gene sequence: CDR1 SGHDT, CDR2 YYEEEE. This CDR3 comprises 16 residues. The CDR3 coding sequence is TGTGCCAGCAGCTTTCAAGGGGTCGAGGTGGTTTCACCCCTCCACTTT. Its translation: CASSFQGVEVVSPLHF. The full variable domain, rest sourced from reference TRBV5-6 and TRBJ1-6, is DAGVTQSPTHLIKTRGQQVTLRCSPKSGHDTVSWYQQALGQGPQFIFQYYEEEERQRGNFPDRFSGHQFPNYSSELNVNALLLGDSALYLCASSFQGVEVVSPLHFGNGTRLTVT.

DNA of the CDR3: TGTGCCAGCAGCGTAGGCGGGGGGGGAACCAGCACAGATACGCAGTATTTT. This sequence encodes CASSVGGGGTSTDTQYF. The rearrangement links TRBV9 to TRBJ2-3; 9 positions match TRBD2. The V segment lost 0 bases and the J segment 0 bases; nucleotides outside the gene matches: 5. CDR3 size: 17 residues. The germline gives CDR1 SGDLS, CDR2 YYNGEE.

V is TRBV5-1 and J is TRBJ2-4; maybe TRBD1 (6 bases). With 4 bases removed from V and 0 bases from J, the gap between germline ends came to 11 bases. Germline CDR1 reads SGHRS; CDR2 reads YFSETQ. The CDR3 is 15 amino acids. CDR3 DNA: TGCGCCAGCAGCGTATCAGGGGTAGCCAAAAACATTCAGTACTTC. Translation gives CASSVSGVAKNIQYF.

The chain recombines TRBV7-9 with TRBJ2-7; D perhaps matches TRBD2 (6 bases). The V end was cut by 7 bases, the J end by 0 bases, with 7 bases between. Germline CDR1 and CDR2: SEHNR and FQNEAQ (reference sequence). This CDR3 contains 12 residues. CDR3 sequence: CASNGGSYEQYF. In DNA, the CDR3 is TGTGCCAGCAACGGGGGCTCCTACGAGCAGTACTTC.

In this sample, this clone turned up once. CDR3 amino acids: CASSEYRSNEKLFF. The CDR3 DNA reads as TGTGCCAGCAGTGAATACAGGTCTAATGAAAAACTGTTTTTT. The chain is built from TRBV25-1 and TRBJ1-4, with unresolved D. The CDR3 is made up of 14 amino acids. Germline assignment: CDR1 MGHDK and CDR2 SYGVNS. Trimming took 0 bases from V and 3 from J, leaving 5 bases between them.

J is TRBJ1-1 and V is TRBV27, with TRBD1 matching over 9 bases. The junction had 7 bases not matched to a gene; V was cut back by 1 base and J by 1 base. The germline gives CDR1 MNHEY, CDR2 SMNVEV (reference sequence). This CDR3 contains 17 residues. CDR3 loop: CASSLLLRGQGNTEAFF. DNA for the CDR3: TGTGCCAGCAGTTTATTACTTAGGGGACAGGGGAACACTGAAGCTTTCTTT.

V is TRBV2 and J is TRBJ2-7, with D unclear. Looked up from germline, CDR1 is SNHLY and CDR2 is FYNNEI. The ends were cut back, 5 bases at V and 2 bases at J, with 4 bases in the middle. The CDR3 totals 11 residues. CDR3 loop: CASSPTYEQYF. In nucleotides, the CDR3 is TGTGCCAGCAGTCCTACCTACGAGCAGTACTTC.

The chain recombines TRBV6-1 with TRBJ2-2; 8 bases match TRBD1. The germline gives CDR1 MNHNS, CDR2 SASEGT. CDR3 length equals 13 residues. V lost 6 bases and J lost 6; bases outside the gene matches: 3. CDR3 protein: CASSGQGAGELFF. The CDR3 nucleotides are TGTGCCAGCAGCGGACAGGGAGCCGGGGAGCTGTTTTTT.

This CDR3 is CASSPPEGSDYGYTF. As DNA, the CDR3 is TGTGCCAGCAGCCCCCCCGAGGGATCAGACTATGGCTACACCTTC. This chain joins TRBV5-6 and TRBJ1-2; D not certain. Trimming took off 4 bases at V and 3 bases at J, with 16 bases between the two ends. The germline V gene encodes CDR1 SGHDT and CDR2 YYEEEE. The CDR3 spans 15 residues. The complete variable domain, with remaining parts taken from reference TRBV5-6 and TRBJ1-2, reads DAGVTQSPTHLIKTRGQQVTLRCSPKSGHDTVSWYQQALGQGPQFIFQYYEEEERQRGNFPDRFSGHQFPNYSSELNVNALLLGDSALYLCASSPPEGSDYGYTFGSGTRLTVV.

This chain uses TRBV4-1 with TRBJ2-1, with 7 bases lining up with TRBD2. The CDR3 has 15 residues. The V gene's germline CDR1 is MGHRA and CDR2 YSYEKL. V dropped 3 bases and J dropped 9; count of bases not matched to a gene: 11. The CDR3 region has the DNA TGCGCCAGCAGCCACGGGACTATCTTTCGGAGTGAGCAGTTCTTC. Translating gives CASSHGTIFRSEQFF.

The chain links TRBV11-2 to TRBJ2-1; D uncertain. This CDR3 has 16 residues. In germline, CDR1 is SGHAT, CDR2 FQNNGV. V was pared by 4 bases and J by 0 bases, with 13 bases between. CDR3 amino acids: CASSSLSPGSYNEQFF. CDR3 coding DNA: TGTGCCAGCAGCTCCTTGAGCCCAGGCTCCTACAATGAGCAGTTCTTC.

This clone was seen just once. This chain links TRBV6-5 with TRBJ2-3, with 7 bases fitting TRBD1. Germline V lookup: CDR1 MNHEY, CDR2 SVGAGI. The CDR3 extends over 14 amino acids. The ends lost 6 bases at V and 4 bases at J; junction bases unmatched: 7. CDR3 amino acids: CASRPTGFSDTQYF. In DNA, the CDR3 is TGTGCCAGCAGGCCGACAGGGTTTTCAGATACGCAGTATTTT.

In the case of this clone: Other DNA sequences in the same sample also yield this CDR3. This sequence joins TRBV6-1 and TRBJ1-6, with D unclear. The CDR3 sequence is 17 residues long. Per the germline V gene, CDR1 is MNHNS and CDR2 is SASEGT. The V end was cut by 4 bases, the J end by 3 bases, with 16 bases between. In DNA, the CDR3 is TGTGCCAGCAGTGTGGCCCAGGTTTCCGACTATAATTCACCCCTCCACTTT. Its translation: CASSVAQVSDYNSPLHF.

This clone appeared once. The gene calls are TRBV6-1 and TRBJ2-7; maybe TRBD1 (5 bases). Germline V gives CDR1 MNHNS, CDR2 SASEGT. The V and J ends lost 1 base and 5 bases respectively, with 6 bases between them. The CDR3 consists of 12 residues. DNA for the CDR3: TGTGCCAGCAGTGAAGGCAGGGACGAGCAGTACTTC. Protein product: CASSEGRDEQYF.

The J gene is TRBJ2-7, the V gene TRBV9; the match to TRBD2 covers 8 bases. The CDR3 has 15 residues. Per the germline V gene, CDR1 is SGDLS and CDR2 is YYNGEE. V lost 0 bases, J lost 6 bases, and 8 bases stayed unmatched. The CDR3 is CASSVEDGGASEQYF. The CDR3, as DNA: TGTGCCAGCAGCGTAGAAGACGGGGGGGCGTCCGAGCAGTACTTC.

The chain combines TRBV6-1 with TRBJ2-5, with D perhaps TRBD1 (5 bases). CDR1 and CDR2 (germline): MNHNS, SASEGT. Trimming took off 0 bases at V and 7 bases at J, with 15 bases between the two ends. CDR3 size: 15 residues. The chain's CDR3 is CASSEAQVGQGTQYF. DNA of the CDR3: TGTGCCAGCAGTGAAGCGCAGGTGGGGCAGGGGACCCAGTACTTC.

This CDR3 reads CASSPGWTGHSYNEQFF. As DNA, the CDR3 is TGTGCCAGCAGCCCGGGTTGGACGGGACATTCCTACAATGAGCAGTTCTTC. The V gene is TRBV5-6, the J gene TRBJ2-1; tentative D call: TRBD1 (6 bases). This CDR3 is 17 amino acids long. V shed 4 bases and J shed 1 base, with 18 bases lying between them. Germline V gene sequence: CDR1 SGHDT, CDR2 YYEEEE.

The V and J genes are TRBV7-6 and TRBJ2-3; 11 nucleotides match TRBD2. The CDR3 has 15 residues. V shed 1 base and J 3 bases; nucleotides not matched to a gene: 0. Germline lookup yields CDR1 SGHVS and CDR2 FNYEAQ. The CDR3 DNA reads TGTGCCAGCAGCTTAGGACTAGCGGGGACAGATACGCAGTATTTT. Protein: CASSLGLAGTDTQYF. The entire variable domain, with the rest obtained from reference TRBV7-6 and TRBJ2-3, is as follows: GAGVSQSPRYKVTKRGQDVALRCDPISGHVSLYWYRQALGQGPEFLTYFNYEAQQDKSGLPNDRFSAERPEGSISTLTIQRTEQRDSAMYRCASSLGLAGTDTQYFGPGTRLTVL.